The TCR beta chain described here comes from a study of STAT5B mutations in CD4+ large granular lymphocyte leukemia. At the level of the study: The CDR3 'QG' motif was associated with a particular HLA allele among healthy donors. Study findings and constraints: CD4-sorted patient repertoires seemed more clonal than healthy CD4+ repertoires. Compared with healthy controls (2/35), patient top clones favored TRBV06 (8/27).

Only in-frame clones appear in the TCRdb table, and some are missing; sequencing was by immunoSEQ multiplex PCR. Counted here are about 33,000 clones, 74% occurring once; the ten biggest clones make up 0.25% to 0.35%. Note on this clone: The antigen is undetermined.

The CDR3 is 15 amino acids. Trimming cost V 1 base and J 7 bases, with 11 bases left between them. Germline CDR1 reads SGHNT; CDR2 reads YENEEA. Buffy coats from healthy blood donors served as controls. The receptor was isolated from a human donor in good health. Sample: CD4+ T cells from blood buffy coats. V and J are TRBV11-3 and TRBJ1-6, with D perhaps TRBD1 (5 bases). The CDR3 region has the DNA TGTGCCAGCAGCTTAGTGAGGGGTGGGAATTCACCCCTCCACTTT. This translates into CASSLVRGGNSPLHF.